These 9 T cell receptor beta chains share one sample of origin, sequenced in a study of early stage breast cancer tumors. Generated by immunoSEQ multiplex PCR, the TCRdb table keeps only in-frame clones and is missing some. The table lists about 24,000 clones, about 67% of them singletons, with about a tenth in the top ten. Sequencing was performed on breast tumor tissue. The source of these receptors is a person between 55 and 69 years old with breast cancer.

The chain uses TRBV27 and TRBJ2-7, with 10 positions matching TRBD2. The CDR3 extends over 16 amino acids. V trimming: 2 bases; J trimming: 2 bases; junction bases outside the gene matches: 6. Germline values: CDR1 MNHEY, CDR2 SMNVEV (reference sequence). The CDR3 coding sequence is TGTGCCAGCAGTTTACTTTGGACTAGCGGTACCTACGAGCAGTACTTC. This codes for CASSLLWTSGTYEQYF.

The V and J genes are TRBV7-2 and TRBJ1-2; 8 bases map to TRBD1. CDR1 is SGHTA and CDR2 is FQGNSA in the germline V gene. The CDR3 loop spans 16 amino acids. V was clipped by 2 bases and J by 1 base; unmatched bases: 6. The CDR3 DNA sequence: TGTGCCAGCAGCTTACCGGGACAGGCTTATAACTATGGCTACACCTTC. Its translation is CASSLPGQAYNYGYTF.

The chain recombines TRBV14 with TRBJ2-1; 7 nucleotides agree with TRBD1. From germline, CDR1 is SGHDN and CDR2 FVKESK. Trimming took 1 base from V and 2 from J; bases not matched to a gene: 8. This CDR3 has 17 amino acids. CDR3 DNA: TGTGCCAGCAGCCAAGTTATCTACAGGGGAGCCTACAATGAGCAGTTCTTC. Encoded protein: CASSQVIYRGAYNEQFF.

J is TRBJ1-1 and V is TRBV10-3; TRBD1 matches at 9 bases. Germline trimming cut 4 bases from V and 7 bases from J; bases unmatched to any gene: 1. Germline loops: CDR1 ENHRY, CDR2 SYGVKD. This CDR3 is 12 amino acids long. CDR3: CAISGGQGEAFF. Here the CDR3 DNA reads TGTGCCATCAGTGGGGGACAGGGTGAAGCTTTCTTT.

This sequence joins TRBV6-4 and TRBJ1-5, with TRBD1 as a possible D gene (5 bases). V was pared by 6 bases and J by 4 bases, with 19 bases between. The CDR3 runs 16 residues. The germline CDR1 and CDR2 sequences are MRHNA and SNTAGT. CDR3 sequence: CASSPRRGVENQPQHF. DNA of the CDR3: TGTGCCAGCAGCCCCCGGCGGGGGGTGGAGAATCAGCCCCAGCATTTT.

The gene calls are TRBV7-2 and TRBJ2-5; 8 bases are a match to TRBD1. This CDR3 comprises 14 residues. Germline values: CDR1 SGHTA, CDR2 FQGNSA. J gave up 7 bases and V 4 bases, and 8 bases lay outside the gene matches. CDR3 in DNA: TGTGCCAGCAGCTCTATTGGACAGGGAGGGACCCAGTACTTC. Translated: CASSSIGQGGTQYF.

The chain links TRBV7-8 to TRBJ1-2, with 9 positions matching TRBD1. Germline trimming cut 3 bases from V and 3 bases from J; bases unmatched to any gene: 8. The CDR3 consists of 16 residues. Germline CDR1 reads SGHVS; CDR2 reads FQNEAQ. This chain's CDR3 is CASSLGGDRVDYGYTF. CDR3 sequence (DNA): TGTGCCAGCAGCTTGGGGGGGGACAGGGTCGACTATGGCTACACCTTC.

The chain links TRBV30 to TRBJ2-3; 8 nucleotides align to TRBD2. The junction had 16 bases not matched to a gene; V was cut back by 1 base and J by 4 bases. The CDR3 spans 18 residues. The germline CDR1 and CDR2 sequences are GTSNPN and SVGIG (reference sequence). CDR3: CAWSGTRGSGARADTQYF. CDR3 sequence (DNA): TGTGCCTGGAGTGGTACCCGGGGTAGCGGGGCCCGGGCAGATACGCAGTATTTT. Complete variable domain (other parts from reference TRBV30 and TRBJ2-3): SQTIHQWPATLVQPVGSPLSLECTVEGTSNPNLYWYRQAAGRGLQLLFYSVGIGQISSEVPQNLSASRPQDRQFILSSKKLLLSDSGFYLCAWSGTRGSGARADTQYFGPGTRLTVL.

This clone appeared a few times. V is TRBV11-3 and J is TRBJ2-5; D remains unclear. The ends were cut back, 5 bases at V and 5 bases at J, with 6 bases in the middle. This CDR3 is 11 amino acids long. Germline V gene sequence: CDR1 SGHNT, CDR2 YENEEA. CDR3 amino acids: CASSRVETQYF. CDR3 coding DNA: TGTGCCAGCAGCCGGGTGGAGACCCAGTACTTC.